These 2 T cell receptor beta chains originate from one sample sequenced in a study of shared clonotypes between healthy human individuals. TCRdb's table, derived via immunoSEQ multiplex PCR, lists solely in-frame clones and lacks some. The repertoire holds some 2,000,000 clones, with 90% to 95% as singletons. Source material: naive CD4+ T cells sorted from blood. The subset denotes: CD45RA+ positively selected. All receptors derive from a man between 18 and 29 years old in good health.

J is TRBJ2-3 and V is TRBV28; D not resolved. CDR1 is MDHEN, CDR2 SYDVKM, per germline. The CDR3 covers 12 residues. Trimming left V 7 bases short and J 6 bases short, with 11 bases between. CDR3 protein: CASTPSVDTQYF. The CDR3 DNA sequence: TGTGCCAGCACCCCATCGGTTGATACGCAGTATTTT. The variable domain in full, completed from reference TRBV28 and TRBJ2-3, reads DVKVTQSSRYLVKRTGEKVFLECVQDMDHENMFWYRQDPGLGLRLIYFSYDVKMKEKGDIPEGYSVSREKKERFSLILESASTNQTSMYLCASTPSVDTQYFGPGTRLTVL.

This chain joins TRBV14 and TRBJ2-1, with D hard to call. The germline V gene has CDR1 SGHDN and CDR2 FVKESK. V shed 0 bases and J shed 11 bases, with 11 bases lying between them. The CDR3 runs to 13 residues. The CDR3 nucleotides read TGTGCCAGCAGCCAAGATAGTTCGGAAAAGCAGTTCTTC. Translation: CASSQDSSEKQFF.